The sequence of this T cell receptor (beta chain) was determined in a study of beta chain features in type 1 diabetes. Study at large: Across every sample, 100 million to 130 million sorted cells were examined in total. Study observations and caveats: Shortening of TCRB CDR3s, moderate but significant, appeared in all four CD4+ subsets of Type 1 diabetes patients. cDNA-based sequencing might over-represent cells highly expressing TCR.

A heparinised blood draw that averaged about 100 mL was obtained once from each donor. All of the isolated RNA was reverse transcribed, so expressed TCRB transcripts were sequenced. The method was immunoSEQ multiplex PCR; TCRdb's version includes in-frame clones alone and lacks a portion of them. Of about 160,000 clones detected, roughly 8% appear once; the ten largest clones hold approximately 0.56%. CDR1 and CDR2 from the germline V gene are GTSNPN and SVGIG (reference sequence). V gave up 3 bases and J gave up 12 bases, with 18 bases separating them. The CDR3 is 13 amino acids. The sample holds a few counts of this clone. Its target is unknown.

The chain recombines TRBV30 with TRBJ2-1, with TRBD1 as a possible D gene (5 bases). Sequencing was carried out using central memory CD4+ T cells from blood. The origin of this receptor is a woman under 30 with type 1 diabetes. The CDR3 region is CAWSRAPVVVQFF. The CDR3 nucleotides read TGTGCCTGGAGCAGGGCCCCCGTTGTTGTGCAGTTCTTC.